This paragraph covers one TCR beta chain sequence. Its antigen is not known. A read error may account for a junction end that differs from germline. Combining a sample-barcoded 5' primer with a J-beta primer mix, a second PCR ran for about 6 to 12 cycles. TCRdb passed the 5' RACE reads through MiXCR, listing each CDR3 protein once. The sample contains more than 1.4 million distinct CDR3 sequences, 42% of which appear only once. This sample was taken from a study of blood T cells in healthy people across ages. Study-wide results and limits: Diversity of TCR beta per million T cells declined in a roughly linear way with age. The unknown donor CMV status may have confounded expanded clonotype changes. PBMCs went unsorted, and a conclusive naive versus antigen-experienced comparison was therefore prevented. Calculation of diversity from one million T cells yielded estimates considered to be underestimates.

CDR1 is LGHNA and CDR2 is YNFKEQ in the germline V gene. The CDR3 runs 13 residues. Sequenced sample: blood. This sequence joins TRBV4-2 and TRBJ1-4; tentative D call: TRBD1 (5 bases). The sequence derives from a woman between 18 and 30 years old in good health. The CDR3 nucleotides read TGTGCCGGCAGCCAAGAGACAGCTGAAAAACTGTTTTTT. The encoded protein is CAGSQETAEKLFF.